The 2 T cell receptor beta chains in this list originate from one sample, sequenced in a study of cytomegalovirus exposure and HLA in healthy donors (TCRdb year 2017). The library was built by means of the immunoSEQ multiplex PCR assay. A mixture of 60 forward primers for TCR Vbeta segments and 13 reverse primers for TCR Jbeta segments was used in the multiplex PCR. TCRdb re-hosts the immuneACCESS table, in-frame sequences only. Its copies lack some clones; in the studies checked, an unresolved V gene accounts for under half of them, and the cause for the rest is not known. The sample table records around 120,000 clones; about 80% of these occur just once. Jointly, the top ten make up under 3% of the sample. Sequencing input: PBMCs. These TCRs come from a boy under 10 years old in good health and CMV-seronegative.

The rearrangement links TRBV4-1 to TRBJ2-5, with D tentatively TRBD1 (7 bases). With 0 bases removed from V and 1 base from J, the gap between germline ends came to 15 bases. This CDR3 is 17 amino acids long. CDR1 and CDR2 from the germline V gene are MGHRA and YSYEKL. The CDR3 DNA sequence: TGCGCCAGCAGCCAAGACCAGGGGGGAGCCCTCCAAGAGACCCAGTACTTC. Protein sequence: CASSQDQGGALQETQYF.

For the CDR3, the DNA is TGCGCCAGCAGCTCCATGGGAGAGGATGAAAAACTGTTTTTT. Residues: CASSSMGEDEKLFF. This chain uses TRBV5-1 with TRBJ1-4; D unclear. The CDR3 runs to 14 residues. Germline CDR1 reads SGHRS; CDR2 reads YFSETQ. The ends were cut back, 3 bases at V and 6 bases at J, with 12 bases in the middle.